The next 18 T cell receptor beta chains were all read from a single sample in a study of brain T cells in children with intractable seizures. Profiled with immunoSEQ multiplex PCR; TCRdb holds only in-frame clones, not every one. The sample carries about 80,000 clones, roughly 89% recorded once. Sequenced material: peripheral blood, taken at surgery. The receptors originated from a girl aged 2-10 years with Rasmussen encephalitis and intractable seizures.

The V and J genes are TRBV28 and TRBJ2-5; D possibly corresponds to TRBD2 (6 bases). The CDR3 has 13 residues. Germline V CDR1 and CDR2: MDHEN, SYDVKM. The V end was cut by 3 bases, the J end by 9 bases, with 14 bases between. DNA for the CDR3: TGTGCCAGCAGTTTCTATGGATGGGAGGCCCAGTACTTC. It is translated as CASSFYGWEAQYF. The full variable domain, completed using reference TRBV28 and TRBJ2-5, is DVKVTQSSRYLVKRTGEKVFLECVQDMDHENMFWYRQDPGLGLRLIYFSYDVKMKEKGDIPEGYSVSREKKERFSLILESASTNQTSMYLCASSFYGWEAQYFGPGTRLLVL.

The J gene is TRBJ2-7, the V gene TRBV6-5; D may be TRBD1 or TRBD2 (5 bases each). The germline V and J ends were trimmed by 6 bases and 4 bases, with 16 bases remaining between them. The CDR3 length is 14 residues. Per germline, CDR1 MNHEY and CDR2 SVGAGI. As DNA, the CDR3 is TGTGCCAGCAGGAGGGGAGTCGGGATTTACGAGCAGTACTTC. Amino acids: CASRRGVGIYEQYF.

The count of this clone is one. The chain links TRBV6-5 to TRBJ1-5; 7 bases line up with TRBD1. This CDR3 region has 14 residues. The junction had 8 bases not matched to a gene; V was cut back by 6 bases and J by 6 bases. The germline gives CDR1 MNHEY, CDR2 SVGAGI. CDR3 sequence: CASRRDRAGQPQHF. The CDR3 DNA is TGTGCCAGCAGGCGCGACAGGGCGGGTCAGCCCCAGCATTTT.

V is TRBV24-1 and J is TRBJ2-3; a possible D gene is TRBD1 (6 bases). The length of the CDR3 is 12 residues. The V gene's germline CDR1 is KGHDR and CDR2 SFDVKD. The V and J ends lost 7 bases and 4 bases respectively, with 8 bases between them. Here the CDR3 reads CATSRGPDTQYF. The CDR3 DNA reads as TGTGCCACCAGCAGGGGACCAGATACGCAGTATTTT.

The CDR3 reads CASSPVGTGNSGNTIYF. CDR3 nucleotide sequence: TGTGCCAGCTCACCGGTCGGGACAGGCAACTCTGGAAACACCATATATTTT. The chain uses TRBV18 and TRBJ1-3; TRBD1 matches at 8 bases. The V gene's germline CDR1 is KGHSH and CDR2 LQKENI. This CDR3 is built from 17 residues. V was pared by 3 bases and J by 0 bases, with 7 bases of the junction left unmatched. Combining the CDR3 with reference TRBV18 and TRBJ1-3 gives the whole variable domain NAGVMQNPRHLVRRRGQEARLRCSPMKGHSHVYWYRQLPEEGLKFMVYLQKENIIDESGMPKERFSAEFPKEGPSILRIQQVVRGDSAAYFCASSPVGTGNSGNTIYFGEGSWLTVV.

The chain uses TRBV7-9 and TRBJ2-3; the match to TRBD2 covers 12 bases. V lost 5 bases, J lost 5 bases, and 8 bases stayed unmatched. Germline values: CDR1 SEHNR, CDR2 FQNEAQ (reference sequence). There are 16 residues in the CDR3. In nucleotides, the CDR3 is TGTGCCAGCAGCCTTCGGACTAGCGGGGACGTAGATACGCAGTATTTT. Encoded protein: CASSLRTSGDVDTQYF.

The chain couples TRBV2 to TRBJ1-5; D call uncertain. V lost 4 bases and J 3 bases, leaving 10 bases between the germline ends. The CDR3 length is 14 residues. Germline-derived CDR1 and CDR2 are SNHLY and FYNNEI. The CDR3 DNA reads TGTGCCAGCAGTGCAGGTGGGGTCAATCAGCCCCAGCATTTT. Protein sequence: CASSAGGVNQPQHF.

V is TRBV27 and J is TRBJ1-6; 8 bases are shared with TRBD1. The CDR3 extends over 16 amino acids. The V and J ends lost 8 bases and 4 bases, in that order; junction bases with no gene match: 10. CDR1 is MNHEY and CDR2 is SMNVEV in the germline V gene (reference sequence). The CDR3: CASWDRTRSYNSPLHF. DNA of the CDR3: TGTGCCAGCTGGGACAGGACTCGATCGTATAATTCACCCCTCCACTTT.

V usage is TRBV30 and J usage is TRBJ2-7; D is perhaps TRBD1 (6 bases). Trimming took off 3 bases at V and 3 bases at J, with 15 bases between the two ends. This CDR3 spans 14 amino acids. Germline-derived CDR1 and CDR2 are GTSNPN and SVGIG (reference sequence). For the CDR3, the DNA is TGTGCCTGGAGCTCCGGGACAAGACTCTACGAGCAGTACTTC. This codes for CAWSSGTRLYEQYF.

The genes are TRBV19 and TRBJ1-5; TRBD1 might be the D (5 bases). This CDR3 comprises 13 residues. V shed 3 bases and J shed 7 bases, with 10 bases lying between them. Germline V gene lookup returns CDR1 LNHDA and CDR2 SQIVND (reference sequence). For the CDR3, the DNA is TGTGCCAGTAGTATTAGGGGAAGCCAGCCCCAGCATTTT. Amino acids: CASSIRGSQPQHF.

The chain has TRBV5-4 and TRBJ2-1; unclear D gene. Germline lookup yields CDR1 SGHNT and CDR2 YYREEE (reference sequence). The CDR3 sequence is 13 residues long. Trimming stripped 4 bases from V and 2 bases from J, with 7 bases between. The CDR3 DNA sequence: TGTGCCAGCAGCGGAAAAACCTACAATGAGCAGTTCTTC. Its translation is CASSGKTYNEQFF.

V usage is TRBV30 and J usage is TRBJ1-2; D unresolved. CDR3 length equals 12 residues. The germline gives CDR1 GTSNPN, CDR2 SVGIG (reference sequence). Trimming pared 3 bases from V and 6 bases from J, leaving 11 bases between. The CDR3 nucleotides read TGTGCCTGGAGCCCCACAGAGGATGGCTACACCTTC. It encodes CAWSPTEDGYTF.

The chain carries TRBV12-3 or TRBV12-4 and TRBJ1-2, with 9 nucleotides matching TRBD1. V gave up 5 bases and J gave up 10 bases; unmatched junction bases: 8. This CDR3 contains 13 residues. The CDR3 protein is CASSPGTGQPYTF. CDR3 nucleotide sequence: TGTGCCAGCAGTCCCGGGACAGGGCAGCCCTACACCTTC.

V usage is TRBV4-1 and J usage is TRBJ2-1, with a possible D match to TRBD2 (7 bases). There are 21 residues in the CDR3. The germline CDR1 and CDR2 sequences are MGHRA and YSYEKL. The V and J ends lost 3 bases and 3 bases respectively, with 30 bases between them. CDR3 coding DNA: TGCGCCAGCAGCCATGCCCTTGGGCGGCGGGGGCAGGGTGCCGGCTACAATGAGCAGTTCTTC. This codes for CASSHALGRRGQGAGYNEQFF.

CDR3 DNA sequence: TGTGCCAGCAGCCGTGCGGGTTCCGGGGAGCTGTTTTTT. Protein: CASSRAGSGELFF. The chain couples TRBV7-3 to TRBJ2-2, with D tentatively TRBD2 (5 bases). This CDR3 comprises 13 residues. Germline V gene data show CDR1 as SGHTA and CDR2 as FQGTGA. Between the trimmed V and J ends, which lost 5 bases and 6 bases, there was a span of 10 bases.

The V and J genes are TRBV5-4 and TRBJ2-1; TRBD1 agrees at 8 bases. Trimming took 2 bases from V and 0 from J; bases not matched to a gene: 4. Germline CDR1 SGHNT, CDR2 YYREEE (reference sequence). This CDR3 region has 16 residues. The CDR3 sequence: CASSLQGVYSYNEQFF. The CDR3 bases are TGTGCCAGCAGCTTACAGGGGGTTTACTCCTACAATGAGCAGTTCTTC.

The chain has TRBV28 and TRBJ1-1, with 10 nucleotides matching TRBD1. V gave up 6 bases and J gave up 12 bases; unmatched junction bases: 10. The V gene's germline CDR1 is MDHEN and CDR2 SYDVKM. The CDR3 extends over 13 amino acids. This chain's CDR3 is CASSVRDRGSTFF. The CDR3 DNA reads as TGTGCCAGCAGCGTCCGGGACAGGGGTTCAACTTTCTTT.

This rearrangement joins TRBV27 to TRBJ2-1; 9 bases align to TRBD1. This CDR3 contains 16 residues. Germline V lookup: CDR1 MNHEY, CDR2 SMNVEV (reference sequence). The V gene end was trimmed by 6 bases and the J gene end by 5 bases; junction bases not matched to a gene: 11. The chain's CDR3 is CASSPLQGAFDNEQFF. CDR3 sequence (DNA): TGTGCCAGCAGCCCATTACAGGGGGCTTTCGACAATGAGCAGTTCTTC.